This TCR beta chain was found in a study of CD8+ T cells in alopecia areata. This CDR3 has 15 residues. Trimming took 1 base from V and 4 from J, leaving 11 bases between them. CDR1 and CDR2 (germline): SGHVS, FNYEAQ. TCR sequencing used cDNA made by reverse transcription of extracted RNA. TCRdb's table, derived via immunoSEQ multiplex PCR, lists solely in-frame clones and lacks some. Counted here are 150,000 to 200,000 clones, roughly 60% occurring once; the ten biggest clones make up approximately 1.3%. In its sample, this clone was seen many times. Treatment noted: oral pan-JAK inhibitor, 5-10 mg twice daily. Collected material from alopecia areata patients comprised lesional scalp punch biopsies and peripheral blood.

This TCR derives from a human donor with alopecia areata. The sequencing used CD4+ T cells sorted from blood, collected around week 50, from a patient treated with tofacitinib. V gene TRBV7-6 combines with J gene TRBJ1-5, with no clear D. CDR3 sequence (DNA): TGTGCCAGCAGCTTAGTGGCAGGACGGAATCAGCCCCAGCATTTT. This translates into CASSLVAGRNQPQHF.